Each of the 21 T cell receptor beta chains below was sequenced from the same sample in a study of T cells in Graves' hyperthyroidism and ophthalmopathy. Amplified regions were TCR beta CDR3 sequences from RNA transcripts. First-round RT-PCR of the TCR CDR3 relied on the HTBI primer set. From the multiplex PCR reads, TCRdb called clonotypes with MiXCR, one entry per CDR3 protein. The sample includes about 420,000 distinct CDR3 sequences, around 14% of them seen just once. Material for sequencing was blood. These receptors were collected from a woman between 18 and 29 years old with Graves' hyperthyroidism.

This clonotype was observed a few times. The chain links TRBV2 to TRBJ1-6; tentative D call: TRBD1 (5 bases). CDR3 length equals 15 residues. Germline lookup yields CDR1 SNHLY and CDR2 FYNNEI. V lost 4 bases, J lost 2 bases, and 9 bases lay in between. The CDR3: CASSARGAYNSPLHF. The CDR3 DNA reads TGTGCCAGCAGTGCCCGGGGCGCCTATAATTCACCCCTCCACTTT.

This clonotype has at least ten counts. The chain joins TRBV2 to TRBJ2-7; possibly TRBD1 or TRBD2 for D (6 bases each). V was cut by 10 bases and J by 3 bases, with 16 bases left in between. The germline V gene encodes CDR1 SNHLY and CDR2 FYNNEI. The CDR3 is 13 amino acids. The CDR3 DNA reads TGTGCCATCCGAACGGGGGCCAACTACGAGCAGTACTTC. It specifies CAIRTGANYEQYF.

This clonotype was seen many times. V is TRBV2 and J is TRBJ2-1, with no clear D. There are 11 residues in the CDR3. CDR1 SNHLY and CDR2 FYNNEI come from the germline V gene. V shed 3 bases and J shed 3 bases, with 0 bases lying between them. The CDR3 DNA reads TGTGCCAGCAGTGACTACAATGAGCAGTTCTTC. It is translated as CASSDYNEQFF.

This rearrangement joins TRBV6-5 to TRBJ2-1; 7 bases align to TRBD1. CDR1 is MNHEY and CDR2 is SVGAGI in the germline V gene. V dropped 4 bases and J dropped 5; count of bases not matched to a gene: 5. This CDR3 comprises 14 residues. The CDR3: CASSLGQSHNEQFF. In nucleotides, the CDR3 is TGTGCCAGCAGTTTGGGACAGTCCCACAATGAGCAGTTCTTC.

The chain carries TRBV7-3 and TRBJ2-7; a possible D gene is TRBD1 (6 bases). Germline V lookup: CDR1 SGHTA, CDR2 FQGTGA. The CDR3 consists of 16 residues. V was clipped by 4 bases and J by 0 bases, with 16 bases between them. CDR3 protein: CASSSSGASSSYEQYF. The CDR3 bases are TGTGCCAGCAGCTCCTCAGGGGCGTCGAGCTCCTACGAGCAGTACTTC.

This clonotype showed up many times. The J gene is TRBJ2-1, the V gene TRBV18; the D is unclear. Germline assignment: CDR1 KGHSH and CDR2 LQKENI. Trimming took 3 bases from V and 9 from J, leaving 15 bases between them. The CDR3 is made up of 14 amino acids. CDR3 sequence reads: CASSPPIHLSEQFF. CDR3 sequence (DNA): TGTGCCAGCTCACCCCCAATACATCTTAGTGAGCAGTTCTTC.

This clonotype was recorded at least ten times. The chain uses TRBV6-1 and TRBJ2-1; 13 positions match TRBD2. The trim removed 8 bases at V and 8 bases at J, leaving 6 bases unmatched. Germline-derived CDR1 and CDR2 are MNHNS and SASEGT. This CDR3 comprises 14 residues. CDR3 residues: CASWGTSGIDEQFF. The CDR3 DNA is TGTGCCAGCTGGGGGACTAGCGGGATAGATGAGCAGTTCTTC.

This clonotype appeared many times. The rearrangement joins TRBV9 to TRBJ2-1, with 7 positions matching TRBD2. There are 14 residues in the CDR3. Germline V lookup: CDR1 SGDLS, CDR2 YYNGEE. The junction had 5 bases not matched to a gene; V was cut back by 6 bases and J by 2 bases. CDR3 DNA sequence: TGTGCCAGCAACGAGGGGACTACCTACAATGAGCAGTTCTTC. Protein sequence: CASNEGTTYNEQFF. The entire variable domain, with the rest obtained from reference TRBV9 and TRBJ2-1, is as follows: DSGVTQTPKHLITATGQRVTLRCSPRSGDLSVYWYQQSLDQGLQFLIQYYNGEERAKGNILERFSAQQFPDLHSELNLSSLELGDSALYFCASNEGTTYNEQFFGPGTRLTVL.

This clonotype occurred many times. J is TRBJ2-7 and V is TRBV6-1, with 12 bases lining up with TRBD2. V was pared by 0 bases and J by 1 base, with 1 base of the junction left unmatched. CDR1 is MNHNS, CDR2 SASEGT, per germline. The CDR3 loop spans 16 amino acids. In DNA, the CDR3 is TGTGCCAGCAGTGAAGCAGGACTAGCGGGGTCCTACGAGCAGTACTTC. It encodes CASSEAGLAGSYEQYF.

This clonotype was detected ten times or more. The gene calls are TRBV20-1 and TRBJ1-4, with 10 positions matching TRBD1. The CDR3 is 13 residues long. CDR1 is DFQATT, CDR2 SNEGSKA, per germline (reference sequence). The V and J ends lost 3 bases and 11 bases, in that order; junction bases with no gene match: 6. The CDR3 DNA reads TGCAGTGCTAGCCGGGACAGGGGTTTTAAACTGTTTTTT. This codes for CSASRDRGFKLFF.

This clonotype occurred many times. The V and J genes are TRBV20-1 and TRBJ2-1; TRBD2 matches 8 bases. Germline CDR1 reads DFQATT; CDR2 reads SNEGSKA (reference sequence). The length of the CDR3 is 16 residues. Germline trimming cut 0 bases from V and 4 bases from J; bases unmatched to any gene: 8. In DNA, the CDR3 is TGCAGTGCTAGAGATCTCGGGACTAGGAAGTACAATGAGCAGTTCTTC. Protein sequence: CSARDLGTRKYNEQFF.

This chain uses TRBV19 with TRBJ2-1; 10 bases agree with TRBD2. Germline V gene data show CDR1 as LNHDA and CDR2 as SQIVND (reference sequence). Trimming at V came to 4 bases and at J to 7 bases, leaving 4 bases not matched to a gene. The CDR3 covers 14 residues. The CDR3 bases are TGTGCCAGTAGTACCCCGGGACTAGCGAATGAGCAGTTCTTC. Its protein product is CASSTPGLANEQFF.

This clonotype was found many times. V is TRBV18 and J is TRBJ2-7; TRBD1 matches 9 bases. V shed 3 bases, J shed 3 bases, and the junction held 9 bases outside the gene matches. This CDR3 comprises 16 residues. Germline CDR1 is KGHSH and CDR2 is LQKENI. The CDR3 DNA is TGTGCCAGCTCACCGATATTGGACAGGGGACACTACGAGCAGTACTTC. Translation gives CASSPILDRGHYEQYF.

The chain is built from TRBV4-1 and TRBJ1-4; 7 bases match TRBD1. V gave up 4 bases and J gave up 5 bases; unmatched junction bases: 7. The V gene's germline CDR1 is MGHRA and CDR2 YSYEKL. CDR3 length: 15 amino acids. The CDR3 protein is CASSLTGTANEKLFF. CDR3 nucleotides: TGCGCCAGCAGCCTTACCGGGACAGCGAATGAAAAACTGTTTTTT.

This clonotype was found once. A much larger clone differs by one base, so this may be a read error. The V call is TRBV5-1, the J call TRBJ2-7, with D unclear. This CDR3 comprises 16 residues. Germline V gives CDR1 SGHRS, CDR2 YFSETQ. The CDR3 spells CARSFSTAKSTYEQYF. The CDR3, as DNA: TGCGCCCGCAGCTTTTCGACGGCTAAATCGACCTACGAGCAGTACTTC.

Many counts were recorded for this clonotype. The rearrangement joins TRBV9 to TRBJ1-1; unclear D gene. Trimming cost V 0 bases and J 0 bases, with 9 bases left between them. The CDR3 runs to 15 residues. Germline assignment: CDR1 SGDLS and CDR2 YYNGEE. The CDR3 nucleotides are TGTGCCAGCAGCGTAGCGCAGGCAATGAACACTGAAGCTTTCTTT. This translates into CASSVAQAMNTEAFF.

This clonotype was seen many times. V usage is TRBV20-1 and J usage is TRBJ2-5; 11 positions match TRBD1. CDR1 and CDR2 from the germline V gene are DFQATT and SNEGSKA (reference sequence). This CDR3 region has 14 residues. The J segment lost 4 bases and the V segment lost 4 bases, leaving 5 bases of the junction unmatched. The CDR3 bases are TGCAGTGCTAACTCCGGGACAGGGGGAGAGACCCAGTACTTC. This encodes CSANSGTGGETQYF.

The rearrangement uses TRBV9 and TRBJ1-3; no reliable D call. Trimming left V 3 bases short and J 2 bases short, with 12 bases between. The CDR3 totals 15 residues. Germline V lookup: CDR1 SGDLS, CDR2 YYNGEE. As DNA, the CDR3 is TGTGCCAGCAGCGCCTACAGCAACCCTGGAAACACCATATATTTT. Encoded protein: CASSAYSNPGNTIYF.

At least ten counts were recorded for this clonotype. J is TRBJ2-1 and V is TRBV5-1; 7 bases align to TRBD2. Losses at the gene ends were 0 bases for V and 4 bases for J; bases not matched to a gene: 7. The germline gives CDR1 SGHRS, CDR2 YFSETQ. This CDR3 is built from 16 residues. CDR3 in DNA: TGCGCCAGCAGCTTGGAAGTAGCGGGTTCTTACAATGAGCAGTTCTTC. The encoded protein is CASSLEVAGSYNEQFF.

This clonotype has at least ten counts. V gene TRBV10-3 combines with J gene TRBJ2-5; D is possibly TRBD1 (5 bases). V was trimmed by 0 bases and J by 6 bases, leaving 11 bases between them. The CDR3 is made up of 14 amino acids. From germline, CDR1 is ENHRY and CDR2 SYGVKD. CDR3 DNA: TGTGCCATCAGTGAGTCACTGGGGCAGCAGACCCAGTACTTC. Its translation: CAISESLGQQTQYF.

This clonotype was recorded many times. V is TRBV20-1 and J is TRBJ2-7; 8 bases match TRBD1. The V gene end was trimmed by 0 bases and the J gene end by 1 base; junction bases not matched to a gene: 5. The CDR3 extends over 15 amino acids. The germline CDR1 and CDR2 sequences are DFQATT and SNEGSKA (reference sequence). CDR3 protein: CSARDSTGESYEQYF. The DNA of the CDR3 is TGCAGTGCTAGAGATTCGACAGGGGAGTCCTACGAGCAGTACTTC.